The rows below give T cell receptor beta chains drawn from one sample of a study of cytomegalovirus exposure and HLA in healthy donors. Measured with immunoSEQ multiplex PCR; TCRdb has only the in-frame clones, and not every one. The repertoire holds about 200,000 clones, with approximately 86% as singletons. The sample was PBMCs. These receptors all stem from a woman aged 25 to 39 in good health and CMV-seronegative. Both conserved end residues are part of each CDR3. D genes are given only for firm matches. Rows give clone size only sometimes, using once, few, many, or a class for an expanded clone.

DNA | CDR3 | D | J | V | length | size
TGTGCCAGCAGAAGACAGCTTAATGAAAAACTGTTTTTT | CASRRQLNEKLFF | NA | TRBJ1-4 | TRBV28 | 13 | once
TGTGCCAGCAGCAAACCGGGACTAGCGAACACCGGGGAGCTGTTTTTT | CASSKPGLANTGELFF | TRBD2 | TRBJ2-2 | TRBV27 | 16 | NA
TGCGCCAGCACCCCAACCGGGACTAGCGGGAGCAATGAGCAGTTCTTC | CASTPTGTSGSNEQFF | TRBD2 | TRBJ2-1 | TRBV5-1 | 16 | NA
TGCGCCAGCAGTCCCCTGAAGCGGGGGTACAATGAGCAGTTCTTC | CASSPLKRGYNEQFF | TRBD2 | TRBJ2-1 | TRBV10-2 | 15 | NA
TGTGCCAGCAGCTATCTAGCGGGAGGTTTGGCCTCCTCCTACGAGCAGTACTTC | CASSYLAGGLASSYEQYF | TRBD2 | TRBJ2-7 | TRBV7-9 | 18 | NA
TGTGCCAGCAGCGTCGGGGGGGGAGTTAACACCGGGGAGCTGTTTTTT | CASSVGGGVNTGELFF | TRBD2 | TRBJ2-2 | TRBV9 | 16 | NA
TGTGCCATCAGTGAGTTGTCTGGCACAGATACGCAGTATTTT | CAISELSGTDTQYF | NA | TRBJ2-3 | TRBV10-3 | 14 | NA
TGTGCCAGCAAGCCTTGGGGGCGCGGGTACGAGCAGTACTTC | CASKPWGRGYEQYF | NA | TRBJ2-7 | TRBV5-6 | 14 | few
TGCGCCAGCAGCCCCTTGGGGGACAGGGGGACTGAAGCTTTCTTT | CASSPLGDRGTEAFF | TRBD1 | TRBJ1-1 | TRBV5-1 | 15 | NA
TGTGCCAGCAGGAGGGGGGGGTGGAGCACTGAAGCTTTCTTT | CASRRGGWSTEAFF | NA | TRBJ1-1 | TRBV6-1 | 14 | NA
TGTGCCAGCAGTCCACCGGGGACAGGCCGAACTGAAGCTTTCTTT | CASSPPGTGRTEAFF | TRBD1 | TRBJ1-1 | TRBV28 | 15 | NA
TGCGCCAGCAGCCGGACAGGGCAGGGATCAAACGAGCAGTACTTC | CASSRTGQGSNEQYF | TRBD1 | TRBJ2-7 | TRBV5-1 | 15 | NA
TGTGCCAGCAGCCCCCGGGGACTAGCGGGAGTAAGCACAGATACGCAGTATTTT | CASSPRGLAGVSTDTQYF | TRBD2 | TRBJ2-3 | TRBV7-9 | 18 | NA
TGTGCCAGCAGTGAATGGGGCGGCACCTACGAGCAGTACTTC | CASSEWGGTYEQYF | NA | TRBJ2-7 | TRBV25-1 | 14 | NA
TGCGCCAGCAGCCAGATTCGTGGTGAGCAGTTCTTC | CASSQIRGEQFF | NA | TRBJ2-1 | TRBV5-1 | 12 | NA
TGTGCCAGCTCCCTAGGAGACTCTGGAAACACCATATATTTT | CASSLGDSGNTIYF | NA | TRBJ1-3 | TRBV18 | 14 | NA
TGTGCCAGCAGCGTCAGGGACTCCTATGGCTACACCTTC | CASSVRDSYGYTF | NA | TRBJ1-2 | TRBV9 | 13 | NA
TGTGCCAGCAGTCAAAGAGGGGGTTGGAACAATGAGCAGTTCTTC | CASSQRGGWNNEQFF | NA | TRBJ2-1 | TRBV2 | 15 | NA
TGTGCCAGCTCAAAAGACAGGGGCGCGGCTAATGAAAAACTGTTTTTT | CASSKDRGAANEKLFF | TRBD1 | TRBJ1-4 | TRBV18 | 16 | once
TGTGCCAGCAGTTTTGGTTCTCCAGGCCGGGAGACCCAGTACTTC | CASSFGSPGRETQYF | NA | TRBJ2-5 | TRBV28 | 15 | NA